This T cell receptor (beta chain) is from a study of cytomegalovirus exposure and HLA in healthy donors. Whole-study results and caveats: CMV antigen specificity was confirmed in vitro for three CMV-associated chains. Subsequent analysis of the roughly 120 validation repertoires found a tendency for first-cohort TCR clusters to co-occur.

Remarks on this clone: Antigen unknown.

Germline CDR1 reads SGDLS; CDR2 reads YYNGEE. This CDR3 comprises 16 residues. J gave up 2 bases and V 4 bases, and 11 bases lay outside the gene matches. The data were produced by immunoSEQ multiplex PCR, yet TCRdb's version contains in-frame clones alone and is incomplete. The data show 80,000 to 95,000 clones, 96% seen once. This clonotype originated in a young woman in good health and CMV-seronegative. Material for sequencing was PBMCs. The V call is TRBV9, the J call TRBJ1-1, with 7 bases matching TRBD1. The CDR3 coding sequence is TGTGCCAGCAGCCCGAGGCCACAGGGGCCCAACACTGAAGCTTTCTTT. Its protein is CASSPRPQGPNTEAFF.